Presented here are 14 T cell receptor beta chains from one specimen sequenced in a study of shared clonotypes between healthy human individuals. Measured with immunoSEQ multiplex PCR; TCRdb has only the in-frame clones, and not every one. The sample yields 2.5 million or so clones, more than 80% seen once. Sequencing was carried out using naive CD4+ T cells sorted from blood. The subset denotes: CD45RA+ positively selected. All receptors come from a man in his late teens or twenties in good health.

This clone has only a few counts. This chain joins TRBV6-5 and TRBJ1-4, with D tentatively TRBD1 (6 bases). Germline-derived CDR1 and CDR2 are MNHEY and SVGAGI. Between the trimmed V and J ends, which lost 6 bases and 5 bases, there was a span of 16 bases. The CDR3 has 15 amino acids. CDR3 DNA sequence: TGTGCCAGCAGCTCTCCCGCAGGGGAAAATGAAAAACTGTTTTTT. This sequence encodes CASSSPAGENEKLFF.

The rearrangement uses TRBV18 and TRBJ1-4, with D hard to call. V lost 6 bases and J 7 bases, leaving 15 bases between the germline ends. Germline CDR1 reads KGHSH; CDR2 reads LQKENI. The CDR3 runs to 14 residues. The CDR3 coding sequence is TGTGCCAGCTCCGCCCCAGAGGCTATTGAAAAACTGTTTTTT. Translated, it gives CASSAPEAIEKLFF.

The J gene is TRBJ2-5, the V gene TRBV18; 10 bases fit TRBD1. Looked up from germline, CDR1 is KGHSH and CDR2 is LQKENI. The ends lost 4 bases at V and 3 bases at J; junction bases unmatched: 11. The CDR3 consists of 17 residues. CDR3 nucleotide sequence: TGTGCCAGCTCACTAAACTTAATCGGGACAGGGGAAGAGACCCAGTACTTC. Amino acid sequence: CASSLNLIGTGEETQYF.

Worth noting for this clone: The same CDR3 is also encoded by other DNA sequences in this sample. The CDR3 DNA follows: TGTGCCAGCTCACCACCTTCACTCACAGATACGCAGTATTTT. Translating it yields CASSPPSLTDTQYF. The V and J genes are TRBV18 and TRBJ2-3; D ambiguous. The V end lost 0 bases, the J end lost 2 bases, and 6 bases lay between the germline ends. Germline V gene sequence: CDR1 KGHSH, CDR2 LQKENI. This CDR3 spans 14 amino acids. The full variable domain, rest sourced from reference TRBV18 and TRBJ2-3, is NAGVMQNPRHLVRRRGQEARLRCSPMKGHSHVYWYRQLPEEGLKFMVYLQKENIIDESGMPKERFSAEFPKEGPSILRIQQVVRGDSAAYFCASSPPSLTDTQYFGPGTRLTVL.

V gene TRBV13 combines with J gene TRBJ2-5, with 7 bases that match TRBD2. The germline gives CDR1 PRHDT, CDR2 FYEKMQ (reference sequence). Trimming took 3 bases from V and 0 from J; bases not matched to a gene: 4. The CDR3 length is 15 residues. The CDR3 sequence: CASSFWREYQETQYF. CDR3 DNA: TGTGCCAGCAGCTTTTGGCGGGAGTACCAAGAGACCCAGTACTTC.

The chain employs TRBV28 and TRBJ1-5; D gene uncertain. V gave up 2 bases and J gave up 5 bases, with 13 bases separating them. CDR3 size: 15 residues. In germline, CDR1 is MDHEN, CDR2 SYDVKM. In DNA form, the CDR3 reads TGTGCCAGCAGTTTAGCCGGGGATTTGTATCAGCCCCAGCATTTT. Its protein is CASSLAGDLYQPQHF.

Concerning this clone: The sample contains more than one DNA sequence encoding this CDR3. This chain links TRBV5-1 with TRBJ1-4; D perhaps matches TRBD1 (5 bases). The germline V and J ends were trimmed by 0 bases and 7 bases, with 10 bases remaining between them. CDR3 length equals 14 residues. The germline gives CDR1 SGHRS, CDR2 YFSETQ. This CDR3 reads CASSLGRGGEKLFF. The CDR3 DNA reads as TGCGCCAGCAGCTTGGGCCGGGGGGGTGAAAAACTGTTTTTT. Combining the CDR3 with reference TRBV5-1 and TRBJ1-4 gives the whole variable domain KAGVTQTPRYLIKTRGQQVTLSCSPISGHRSVSWYQQTPGQGLQFLFEYFSETQRNKGNFPGRFSGRQFSNSRSEMNVSTLELGDSALYLCASSLGRGGEKLFFGSGTQLSVL.

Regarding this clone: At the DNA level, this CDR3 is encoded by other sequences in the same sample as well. CDR3 loop: CASSLEFGNQPQHF. DNA for the CDR3: TGCGCCAGCAGCTTGGAGTTTGGCAATCAGCCCCAGCATTTT. The chain recombines TRBV5-1 with TRBJ1-5, with D unresolved. Looked up from germline, CDR1 is SGHRS and CDR2 is YFSETQ. Trimming took 0 bases from V and 2 from J, leaving 6 bases between them. This CDR3 contains 14 residues. The full variable domain, completed using reference TRBV5-1 and TRBJ1-5, is KAGVTQTPRYLIKTRGQQVTLSCSPISGHRSVSWYQQTPGQGLQFLFEYFSETQRNKGNFPGRFSGRQFSNSRSEMNVSTLELGDSALYLCASSLEFGNQPQHFGDGTRLSIL.

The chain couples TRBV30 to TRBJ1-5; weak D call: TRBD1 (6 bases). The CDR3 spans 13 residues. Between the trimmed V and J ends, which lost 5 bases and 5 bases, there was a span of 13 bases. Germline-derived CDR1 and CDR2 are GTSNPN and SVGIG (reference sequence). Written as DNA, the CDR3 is TGTGCCTGGCGCGGGGACACCTATCAGCCCCAGCATTTT. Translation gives CAWRGDTYQPQHF.

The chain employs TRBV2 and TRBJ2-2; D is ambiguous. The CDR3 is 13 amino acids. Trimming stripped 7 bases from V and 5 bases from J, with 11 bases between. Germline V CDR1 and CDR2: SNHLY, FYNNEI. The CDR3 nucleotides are TGTGCCAGCACCCTGGGTCGTACCGGGGAGCTGTTTTTT. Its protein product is CASTLGRTGELFF.

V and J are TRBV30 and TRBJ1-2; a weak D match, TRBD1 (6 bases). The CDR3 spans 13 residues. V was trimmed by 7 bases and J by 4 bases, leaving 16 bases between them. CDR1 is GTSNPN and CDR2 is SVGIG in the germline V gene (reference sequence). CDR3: CASSGGHLYGYTF. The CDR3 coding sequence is TGTGCCTCGTCGGGGGGGCACCTCTATGGCTACACCTTC.

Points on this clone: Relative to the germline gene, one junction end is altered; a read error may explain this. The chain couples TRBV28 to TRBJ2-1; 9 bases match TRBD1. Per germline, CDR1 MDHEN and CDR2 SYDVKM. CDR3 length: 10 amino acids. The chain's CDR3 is CASSADRGVF. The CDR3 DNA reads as TGTGCCAGCAGTGCCGACAGGGGGGTCTTC.

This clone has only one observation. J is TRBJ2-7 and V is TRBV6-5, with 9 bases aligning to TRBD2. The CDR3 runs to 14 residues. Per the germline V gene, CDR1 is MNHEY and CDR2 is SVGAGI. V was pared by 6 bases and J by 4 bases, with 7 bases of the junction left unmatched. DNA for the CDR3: TGTGCCAGCAGCGGTAGCGGGAGATTGTACGAGCAGTACTTC. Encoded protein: CASSGSGRLYEQYF.

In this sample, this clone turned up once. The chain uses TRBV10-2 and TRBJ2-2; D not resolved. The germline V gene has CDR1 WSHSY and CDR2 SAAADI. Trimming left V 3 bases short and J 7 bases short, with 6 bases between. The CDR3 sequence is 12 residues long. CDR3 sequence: CASSEYGGELFF. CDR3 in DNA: TGCGCCAGCAGTGAATACGGCGGGGAGCTGTTTTTT.